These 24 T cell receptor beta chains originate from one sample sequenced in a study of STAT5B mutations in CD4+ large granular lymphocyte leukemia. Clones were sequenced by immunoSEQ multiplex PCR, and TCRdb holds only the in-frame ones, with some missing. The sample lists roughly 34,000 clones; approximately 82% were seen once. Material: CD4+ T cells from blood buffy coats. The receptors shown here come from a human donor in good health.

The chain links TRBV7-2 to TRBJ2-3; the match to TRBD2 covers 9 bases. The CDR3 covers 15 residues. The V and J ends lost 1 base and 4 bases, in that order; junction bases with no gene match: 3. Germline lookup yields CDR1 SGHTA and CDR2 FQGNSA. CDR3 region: CASSLVAGGPDTQYF. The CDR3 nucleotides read TGTGCCAGCAGCTTAGTTGCGGGGGGGCCAGATACGCAGTATTTT.

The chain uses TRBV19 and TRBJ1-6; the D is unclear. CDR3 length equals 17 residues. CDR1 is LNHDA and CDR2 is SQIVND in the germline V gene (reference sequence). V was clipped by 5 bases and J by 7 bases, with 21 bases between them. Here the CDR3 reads CASSWAHAQQANSPLHF. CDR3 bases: TGTGCCAGTAGTTGGGCCCACGCGCAGCAAGCAAATTCACCCCTCCACTTT. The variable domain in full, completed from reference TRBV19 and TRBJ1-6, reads DGGITQSPKYLFRKEGQNVTLSCEQNLNHDAMYWYRQDPGQGLRLIYYSQIVNDFQKGDIAEGYSVSREKKESFPLTVTSAQKNPTAFYLCASSWAHAQQANSPLHFGNGTRLTVT.

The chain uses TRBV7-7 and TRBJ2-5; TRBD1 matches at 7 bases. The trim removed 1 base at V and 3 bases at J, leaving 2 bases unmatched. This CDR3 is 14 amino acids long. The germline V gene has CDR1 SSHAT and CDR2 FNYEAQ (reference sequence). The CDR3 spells CASSLVGTEETQYF. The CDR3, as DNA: TGTGCCAGCAGCTTAGTTGGGACAGAAGAGACCCAGTACTTC.

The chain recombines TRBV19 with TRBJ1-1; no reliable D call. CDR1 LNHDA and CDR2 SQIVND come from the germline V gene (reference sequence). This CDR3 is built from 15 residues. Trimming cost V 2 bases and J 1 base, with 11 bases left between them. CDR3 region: CASSIFAGKNTEAFF. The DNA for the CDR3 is TGTGCCAGTAGTATATTTGCCGGGAAGAACACTGAAGCTTTCTTT.

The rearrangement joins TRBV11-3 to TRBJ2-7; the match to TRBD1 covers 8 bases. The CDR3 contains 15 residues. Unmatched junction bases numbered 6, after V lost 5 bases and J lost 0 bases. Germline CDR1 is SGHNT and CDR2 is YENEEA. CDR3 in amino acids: CASSLRQGSSYEQYF. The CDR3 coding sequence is TGTGCCAGCAGCCTTCGACAGGGGAGCTCCTACGAGCAGTACTTC. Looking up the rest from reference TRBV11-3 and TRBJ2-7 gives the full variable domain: EAGVVQSPRYKIIEKKQPVAFWCNPISGHNTLYWYLQNLGQGPELLIRYENEEAVDDSQLPKDRFSAERLKGVDSTLKIQPAELGDSAVYLCASSLRQGSSYEQYFGPGTRLTVT.

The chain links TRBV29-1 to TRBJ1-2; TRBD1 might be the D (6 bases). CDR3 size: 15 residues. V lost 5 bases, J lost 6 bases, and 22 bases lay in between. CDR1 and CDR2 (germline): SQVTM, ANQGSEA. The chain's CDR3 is CSVPLLRGGRNGYTF. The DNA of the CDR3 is TGCAGCGTTCCCCTATTAAGGGGGGGTAGGAATGGCTACACCTTC.

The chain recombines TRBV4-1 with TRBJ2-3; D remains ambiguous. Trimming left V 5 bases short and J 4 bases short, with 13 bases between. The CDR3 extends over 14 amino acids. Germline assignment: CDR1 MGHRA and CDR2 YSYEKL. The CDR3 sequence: CASSVGWPPDTQYF. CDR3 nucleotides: TGCGCCAGCAGCGTAGGCTGGCCCCCAGATACGCAGTATTTT.

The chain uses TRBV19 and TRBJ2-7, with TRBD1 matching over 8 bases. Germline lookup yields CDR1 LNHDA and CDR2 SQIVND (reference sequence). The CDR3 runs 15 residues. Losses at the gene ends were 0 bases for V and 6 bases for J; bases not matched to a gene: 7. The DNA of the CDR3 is TGTGCCAGTAGTATAGATAAAGGCAGGGGGCGCGAGCAGTACTTC. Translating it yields CASSIDKGRGREQYF. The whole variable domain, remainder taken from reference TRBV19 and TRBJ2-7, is DGGITQSPKYLFRKEGQNVTLSCEQNLNHDAMYWYRQDPGQGLRLIYYSQIVNDFQKGDIAEGYSVSREKKESFPLTVTSAQKNPTAFYLCASSIDKGRGREQYFGPGTRLTVT.

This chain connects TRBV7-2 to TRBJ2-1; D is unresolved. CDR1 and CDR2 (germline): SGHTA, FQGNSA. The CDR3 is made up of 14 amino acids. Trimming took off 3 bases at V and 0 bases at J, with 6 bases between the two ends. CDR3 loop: CASSFLPSYNEQFF. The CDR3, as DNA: TGTGCCAGCAGCTTCCTTCCCTCCTACAATGAGCAGTTCTTC.

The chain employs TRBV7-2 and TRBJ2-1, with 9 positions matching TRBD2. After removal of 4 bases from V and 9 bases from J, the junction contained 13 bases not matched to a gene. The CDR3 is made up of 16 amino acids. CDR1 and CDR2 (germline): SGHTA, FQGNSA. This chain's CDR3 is CASSYGPSGAGGEQFF. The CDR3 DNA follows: TGTGCCAGCAGCTACGGACCTAGCGGGGCCGGCGGTGAGCAGTTCTTC.

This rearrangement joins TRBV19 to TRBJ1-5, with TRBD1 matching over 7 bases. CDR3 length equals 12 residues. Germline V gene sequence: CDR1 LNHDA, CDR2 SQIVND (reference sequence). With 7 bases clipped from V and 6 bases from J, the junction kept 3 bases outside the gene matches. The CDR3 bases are TGTGCCAGTACGAGACAGGGTCAGCCCCAGCATTTT. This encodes CASTRQGQPQHF.

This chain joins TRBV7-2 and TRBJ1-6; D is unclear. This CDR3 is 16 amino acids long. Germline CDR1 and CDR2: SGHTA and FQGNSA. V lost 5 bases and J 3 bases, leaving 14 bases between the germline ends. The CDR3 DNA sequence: TGTGCCAGCAGCCCGCGGGTAGGCGTCTATAATTCACCCCTCCACTTT. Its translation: CASSPRVGVYNSPLHF. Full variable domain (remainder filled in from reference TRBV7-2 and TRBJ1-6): GAGVSQSPSNKVTEKGKDVELRCDPISGHTALYWYRQSLGQGLEFLIYFQGNSAPDKSGLPSDRFSAERTGGSVSTLTIQRTQQEDSAVYLCASSPRVGVYNSPLHFGNGTRLTVT.

CDR3 DNA sequence: TGTGCCAGCAGCTTTGACAGGGGGAGCCAAGAGACCCAGTACTTC. This sequence encodes CASSFDRGSQETQYF. The chain uses TRBV7-2 and TRBJ2-5; 9 nucleotides align to TRBD1. The CDR3 runs to 15 residues. J was trimmed by 1 base and V by 3 bases; bases with no gene match: 3. Germline V lookup: CDR1 SGHTA, CDR2 FQGNSA.

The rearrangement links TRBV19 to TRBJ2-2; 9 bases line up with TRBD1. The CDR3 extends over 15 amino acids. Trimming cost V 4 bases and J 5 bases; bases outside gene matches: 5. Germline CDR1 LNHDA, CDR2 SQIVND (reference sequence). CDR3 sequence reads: CASSTRQGGTGELFF. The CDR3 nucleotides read TGTGCCAGTAGTACCCGACAGGGGGGGACCGGGGAGCTGTTTTTT.

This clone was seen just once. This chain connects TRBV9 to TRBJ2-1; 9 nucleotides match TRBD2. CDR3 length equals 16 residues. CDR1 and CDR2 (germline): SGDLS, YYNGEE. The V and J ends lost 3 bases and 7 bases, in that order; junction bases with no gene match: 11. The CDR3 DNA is TGTGCCAGCAGCGCCTCCCCGACTAGCGGATTAAATGAGCAGTTCTTC. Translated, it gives CASSASPTSGLNEQFF.

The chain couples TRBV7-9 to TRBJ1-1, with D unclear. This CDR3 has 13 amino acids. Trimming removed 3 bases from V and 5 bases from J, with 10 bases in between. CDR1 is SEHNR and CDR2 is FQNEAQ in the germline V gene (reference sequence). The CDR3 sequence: CASSFGRQTEAFF. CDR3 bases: TGTGCCAGCAGCTTCGGGAGGCAAACTGAAGCTTTCTTT.

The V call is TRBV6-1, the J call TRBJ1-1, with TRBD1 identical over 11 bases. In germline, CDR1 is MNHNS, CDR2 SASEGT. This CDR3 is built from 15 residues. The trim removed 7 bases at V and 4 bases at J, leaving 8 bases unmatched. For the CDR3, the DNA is TGTGCCAGCACGGGACAGGGGGGTTTGGGCACTGAAGCTTTCTTT. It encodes CASTGQGGLGTEAFF.

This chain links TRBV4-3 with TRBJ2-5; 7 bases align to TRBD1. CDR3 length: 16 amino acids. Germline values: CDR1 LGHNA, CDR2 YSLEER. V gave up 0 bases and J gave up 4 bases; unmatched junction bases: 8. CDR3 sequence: CASSQEWRQGIETQYF. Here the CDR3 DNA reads TGCGCCAGCAGCCAAGAATGGAGACAGGGCATAGAGACCCAGTACTTC.

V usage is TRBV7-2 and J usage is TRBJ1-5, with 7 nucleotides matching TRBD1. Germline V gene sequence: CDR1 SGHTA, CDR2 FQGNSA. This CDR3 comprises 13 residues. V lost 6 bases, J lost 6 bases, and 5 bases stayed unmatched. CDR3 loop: CASRPDRAQPQHF. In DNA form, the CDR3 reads TGTGCCAGCAGACCAGACAGGGCTCAGCCCCAGCATTTT.

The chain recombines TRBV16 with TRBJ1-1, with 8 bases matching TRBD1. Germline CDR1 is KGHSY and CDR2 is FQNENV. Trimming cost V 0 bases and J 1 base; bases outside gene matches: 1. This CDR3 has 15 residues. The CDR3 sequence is CASSQSGQGNTEAFF. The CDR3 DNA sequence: TGTGCCAGCAGCCAATCTGGACAGGGGAACACTGAAGCTTTCTTT.

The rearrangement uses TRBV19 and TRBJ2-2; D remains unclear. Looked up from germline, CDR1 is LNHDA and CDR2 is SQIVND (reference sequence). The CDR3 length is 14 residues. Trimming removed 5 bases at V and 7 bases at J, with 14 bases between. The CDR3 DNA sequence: TGTGCCAGTAGTGCCACCGCTACGTTCGGGGAGCTGTTTTTT. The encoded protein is CASSATATFGELFF.

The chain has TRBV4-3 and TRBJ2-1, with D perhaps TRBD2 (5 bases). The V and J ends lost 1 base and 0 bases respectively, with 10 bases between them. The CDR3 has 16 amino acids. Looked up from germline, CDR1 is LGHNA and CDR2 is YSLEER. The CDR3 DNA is TGCGCCAGCAGCCAAGCGTTAGCGAACTCCTACAATGAGCAGTTCTTC. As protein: CASSQALANSYNEQFF.

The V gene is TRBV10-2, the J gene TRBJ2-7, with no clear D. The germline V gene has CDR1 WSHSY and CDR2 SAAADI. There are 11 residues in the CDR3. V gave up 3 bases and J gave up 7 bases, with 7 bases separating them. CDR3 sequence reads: CASSEDGEQYF. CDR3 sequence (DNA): TGCGCCAGCAGTGAAGACGGTGAGCAGTACTTC.

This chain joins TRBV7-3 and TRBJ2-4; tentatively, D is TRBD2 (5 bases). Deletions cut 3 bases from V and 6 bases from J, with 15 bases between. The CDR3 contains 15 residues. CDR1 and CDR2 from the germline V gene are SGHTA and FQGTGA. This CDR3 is CASSLTDTGGNIQYF. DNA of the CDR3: TGTGCCAGCAGCTTGACTGACACCGGAGGAAACATTCAGTACTTC.